The source of this TCR beta chain is a study of blood T cell repertoires in COVID-19. About the research overall: In each case, the material was cDNA or gDNA derived from T cells, B-cell-depleted T cells, or PBMCs.

Germline CDR1 is SGDLS and CDR2 is YYNGEE. The CDR3 runs 15 residues. J gave up 2 bases and V 3 bases, and 2 bases lay outside the gene matches. How the authors handled the data: Reference gene primers were amplified, and this amplification served to estimate nucleated cell counts. Measured with immunoSEQ multiplex PCR; TCRdb has only the in-frame clones, and not every one. V and J calls and clone size are as listed in that table; D and trimming were resolved from the DNA. Of around 150,000 clones listed, about 79% are singletons. The source is a woman between 45 and 60 years old in a cohort sampled during active or convalescent COVID-19. Material: peripheral blood. V usage is TRBV9 and J usage is TRBJ2-2; 9 positions agree with TRBD2. The CDR3 DNA reads as TGTGCCAGCAGCGCGCGGGGGGGCAACACCGGGGAGCTGTTTTTT. Protein: CASSARGGNTGELFF.